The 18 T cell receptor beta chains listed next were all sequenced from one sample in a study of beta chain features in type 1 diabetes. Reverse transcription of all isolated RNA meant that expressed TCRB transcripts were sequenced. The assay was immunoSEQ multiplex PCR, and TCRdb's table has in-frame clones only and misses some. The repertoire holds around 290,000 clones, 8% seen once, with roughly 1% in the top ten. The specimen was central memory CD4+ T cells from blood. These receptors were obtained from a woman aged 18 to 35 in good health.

CDR3 DNA sequence: TGTGCCAGCAGCTCAGGGGGACTAGCGGGGCGGGAGACCCAGTACTTC. Residues: CASSSGGLAGRETQYF. This chain links TRBV7-8 with TRBJ2-5, with TRBD2 matching 13 bases. The CDR3 is made up of 16 amino acids. Germline values: CDR1 SGHVS, CDR2 FQNEAQ. With 4 bases clipped from V and 5 bases from J, the junction kept 7 bases outside the gene matches. The full variable domain, rest sourced from reference TRBV7-8 and TRBJ2-5, is GAGVSQSPRYKVAKRGQDVALRCDPISGHVSLFWYQQALGQGPEFLTYFQNEAQLDKSGLPSDRFFAERPEGSVSTLKIQRTQQEDSAVYLCASSSGGLAGRETQYFGPGTRLLVL.

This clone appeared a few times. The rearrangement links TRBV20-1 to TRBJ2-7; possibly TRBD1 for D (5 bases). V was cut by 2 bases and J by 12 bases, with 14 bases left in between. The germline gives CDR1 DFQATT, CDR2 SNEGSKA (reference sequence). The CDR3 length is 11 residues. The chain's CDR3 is CSARKDTLPYV. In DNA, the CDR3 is TGCAGTGCTAGAAAGGACACCCTTCCGTACGTC.

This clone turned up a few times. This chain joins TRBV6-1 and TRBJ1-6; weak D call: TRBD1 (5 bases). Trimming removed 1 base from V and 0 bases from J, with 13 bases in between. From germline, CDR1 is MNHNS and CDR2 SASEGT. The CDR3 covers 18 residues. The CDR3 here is CASSEDPGPRSYNSPLHF. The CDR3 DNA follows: TGTGCCAGCAGTGAAGACCCGGGGCCCCGCTCCTATAATTCACCCCTCCACTTT.

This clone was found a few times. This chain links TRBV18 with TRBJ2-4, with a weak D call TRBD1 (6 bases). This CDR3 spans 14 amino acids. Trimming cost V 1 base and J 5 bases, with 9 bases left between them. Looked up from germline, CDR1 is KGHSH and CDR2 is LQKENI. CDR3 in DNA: TGTGCCAGCTCACCACTCGCAGGGGAAAACATTCAGTACTTC. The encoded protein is CASSPLAGENIQYF.

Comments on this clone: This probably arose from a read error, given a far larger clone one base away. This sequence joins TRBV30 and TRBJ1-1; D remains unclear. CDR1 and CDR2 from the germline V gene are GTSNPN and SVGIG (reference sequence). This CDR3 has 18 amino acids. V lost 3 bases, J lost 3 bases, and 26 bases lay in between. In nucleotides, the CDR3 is TGTGCCTGGAGGGTTAGGGAGGGAGGGATTTTCGGGGACACTGAAGCTTTCTTT. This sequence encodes CAWRVREGGIFGDTEAFF.

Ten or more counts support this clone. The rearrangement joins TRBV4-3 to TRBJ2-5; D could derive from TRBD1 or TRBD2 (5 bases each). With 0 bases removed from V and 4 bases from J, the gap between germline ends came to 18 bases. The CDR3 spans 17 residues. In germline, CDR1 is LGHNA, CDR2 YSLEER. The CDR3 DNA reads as TGCGCCAGCAGCCAAGATCGGCAGGGAGCATTCAGAGAGACCCAGTACTTC. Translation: CASSQDRQGAFRETQYF.

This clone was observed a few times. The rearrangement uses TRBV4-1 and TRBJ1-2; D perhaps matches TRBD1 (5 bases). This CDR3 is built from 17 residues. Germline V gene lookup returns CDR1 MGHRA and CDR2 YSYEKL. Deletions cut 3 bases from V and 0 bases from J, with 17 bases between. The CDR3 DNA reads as TGCGCCAGCAGCCACCGGGACTTATGGGTGGCTAACTATGGCTACACCTTC. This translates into CASSHRDLWVANYGYTF.

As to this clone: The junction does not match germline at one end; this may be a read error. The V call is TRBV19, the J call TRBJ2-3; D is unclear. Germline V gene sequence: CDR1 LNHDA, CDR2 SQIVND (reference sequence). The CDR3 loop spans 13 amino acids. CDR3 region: CASSAWSIDTQYF. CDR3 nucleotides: TGTGCCAGTAGTGCCTGGAGCATAGATACGCAGTATTTT. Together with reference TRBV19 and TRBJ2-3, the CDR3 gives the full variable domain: DGGITQSPKYLFRKEGQNVTLSCEQNLNHDAMYWYRQDPGQGLRLIYYSQIVNDFQKGDIAEGYSVSREKKESFPLTVTSAQKNPTAFYLCASSAWSIDTQYFGPGTRLTVL.

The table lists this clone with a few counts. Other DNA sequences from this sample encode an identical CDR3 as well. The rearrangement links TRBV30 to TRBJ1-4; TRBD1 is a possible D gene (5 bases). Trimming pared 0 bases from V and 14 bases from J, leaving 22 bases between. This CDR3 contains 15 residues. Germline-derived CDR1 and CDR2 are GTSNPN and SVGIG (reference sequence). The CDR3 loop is CAWSVLAGDGGLLFF. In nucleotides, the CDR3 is TGTGCCTGGAGTGTACTAGCGGGGGACGGTGGCCTGCTGTTTTTT.

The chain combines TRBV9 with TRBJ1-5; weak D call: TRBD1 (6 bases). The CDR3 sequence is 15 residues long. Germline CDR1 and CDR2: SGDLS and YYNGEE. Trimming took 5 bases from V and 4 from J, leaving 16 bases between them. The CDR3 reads CASSAGVIDNQPQHF. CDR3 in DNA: TGTGCCAGCAGTGCAGGGGTCATAGATAATCAGCCCCAGCATTTT. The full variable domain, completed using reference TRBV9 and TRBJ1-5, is DSGVTQTPKHLITATGQRVTLRCSPRSGDLSVYWYQQSLDQGLQFLIQYYNGEERAKGNILERFSAQQFPDLHSELNLSSLELGDSALYFCASSAGVIDNQPQHFGDGTRLSIL.

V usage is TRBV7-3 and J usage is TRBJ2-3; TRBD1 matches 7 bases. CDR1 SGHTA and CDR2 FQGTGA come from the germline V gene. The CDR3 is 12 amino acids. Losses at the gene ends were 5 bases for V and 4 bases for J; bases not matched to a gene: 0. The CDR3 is CASSQGADTQYF. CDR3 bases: TGTGCCAGCAGCCAGGGGGCAGATACGCAGTATTTT. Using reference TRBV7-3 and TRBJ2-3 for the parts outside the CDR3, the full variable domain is GAGVSQTPSNKVTEKGKYVELRCDPISGHTALYWYRQSLGQGPEFLIYFQGTGAADDSGLPNDRFFAVRPEGSVSTLKIQRTERGDSAVYLCASSQGADTQYFGPGTRLTVL.

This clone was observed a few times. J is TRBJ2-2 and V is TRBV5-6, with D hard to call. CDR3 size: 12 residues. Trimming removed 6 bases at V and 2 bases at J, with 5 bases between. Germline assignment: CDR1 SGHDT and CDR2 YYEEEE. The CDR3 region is CASIKNTGELFF. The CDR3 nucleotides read TGTGCCAGCATTAAAAACACCGGGGAGCTGTTTTTT. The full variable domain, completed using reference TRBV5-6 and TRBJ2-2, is DAGVTQSPTHLIKTRGQQVTLRCSPKSGHDTVSWYQQALGQGPQFIFQYYEEEERQRGNFPDRFSGHQFPNYSSELNVNALLLGDSALYLCASIKNTGELFFGEGSRLTVL.

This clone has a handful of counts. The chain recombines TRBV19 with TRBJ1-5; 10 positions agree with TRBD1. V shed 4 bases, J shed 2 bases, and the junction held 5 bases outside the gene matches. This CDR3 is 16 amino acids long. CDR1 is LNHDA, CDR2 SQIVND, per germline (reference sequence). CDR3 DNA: TGTGCCAGTAGTAAAACCGGGACAGGGGGCAATCAGCCCCAGCATTTT. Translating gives CASSKTGTGGNQPQHF.

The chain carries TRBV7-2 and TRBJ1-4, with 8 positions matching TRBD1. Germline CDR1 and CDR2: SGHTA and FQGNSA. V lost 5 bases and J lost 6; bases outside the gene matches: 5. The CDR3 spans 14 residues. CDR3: CASSPGTGYEKLFF. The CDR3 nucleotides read TGTGCCAGCAGCCCAGGGACAGGATATGAAAAACTGTTTTTT. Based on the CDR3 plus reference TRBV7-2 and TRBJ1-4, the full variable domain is GAGVSQSPSNKVTEKGKDVELRCDPISGHTALYWYRQSLGQGLEFLIYFQGNSAPDKSGLPSDRFSAERTGGSVSTLTIQRTQQEDSAVYLCASSPGTGYEKLFFGSGTQLSVL.

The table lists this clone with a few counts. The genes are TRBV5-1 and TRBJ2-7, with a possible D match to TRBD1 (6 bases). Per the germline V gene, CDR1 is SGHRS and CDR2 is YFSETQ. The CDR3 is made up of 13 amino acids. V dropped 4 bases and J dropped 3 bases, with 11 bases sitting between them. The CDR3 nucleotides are TGCGCCAGCAGCCCCGGACAGTTCTACGAGCAGTACTTC. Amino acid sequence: CASSPGQFYEQYF.

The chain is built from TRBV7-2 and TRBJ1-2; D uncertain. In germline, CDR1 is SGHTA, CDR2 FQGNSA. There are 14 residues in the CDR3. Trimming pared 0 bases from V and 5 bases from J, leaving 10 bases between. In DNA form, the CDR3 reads TGTGCCAGCAGCTTAGCTGGGGTTAGGTATGGCTACACCTTC. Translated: CASSLAGVRYGYTF.

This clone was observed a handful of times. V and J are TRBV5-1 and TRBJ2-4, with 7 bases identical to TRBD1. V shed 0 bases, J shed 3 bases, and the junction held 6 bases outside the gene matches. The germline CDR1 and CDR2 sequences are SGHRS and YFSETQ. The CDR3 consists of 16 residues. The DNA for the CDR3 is TGCGCCAGCAGCTTGGCACAGGGGATGGGCAAAAACATTCAGTACTTC. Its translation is CASSLAQGMGKNIQYF.

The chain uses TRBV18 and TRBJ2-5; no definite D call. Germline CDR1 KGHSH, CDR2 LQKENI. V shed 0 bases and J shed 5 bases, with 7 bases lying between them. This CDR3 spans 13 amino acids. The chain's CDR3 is CASSPPFAETQYF. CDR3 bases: TGTGCCAGCTCACCACCGTTCGCCGAGACCCAGTACTTC.